This entry lists 22 T cell receptor beta chains sequenced from one sample in a study of T cells after yellow fever vaccination. From the 5' RACE reads, TCRdb called clonotypes with MiXCR, one entry per CDR3 protein. The sample records about 99,000 distinct CDR3 sequences, 5.8% being singletons. The sequenced sample was CD8+ T cells sorted from PBMCs, obtained 10 days after the yellow fever booster vaccination. The origin of the receptors is a man aged 18 to 29 who received the YFV17D yellow fever vaccine.

In its sample, this clonotype was seen many times. This chain uses TRBV5-1 with TRBJ2-5, with D tentatively TRBD2 (7 bases). Trimming cost V 4 bases and J 4 bases, with 17 bases left between them. The CDR3 is made up of 15 amino acids. Germline loops: CDR1 SGHRS, CDR2 YFSETQ. The CDR3 here is CASSPRRGAGETQYF. The CDR3 DNA is TGCGCCAGCAGCCCACGTCGGGGGGCAGGAGAGACCCAGTACTTC.

This clonotype was counted at least ten times. The V call is TRBV29-1, the J call TRBJ2-2, with 12 nucleotides matching TRBD2. The CDR3 has 16 amino acids. The trim removed 4 bases at V and 4 bases at J, leaving 7 bases unmatched. CDR1 and CDR2 from the germline V gene are SQVTM and ANQGSEA. The CDR3: CSVVGLAGGFTGELFF. The CDR3 DNA sequence: TGCAGCGTTGTTGGGCTAGCGGGGGGGTTCACCGGGGAGCTGTTTTTT.

This clonotype was seen more than once but under ten times. V gene TRBV6-5 combines with J gene TRBJ2-1, with a tentative D call TRBD2 (6 bases). V shed 0 bases and J shed 8 bases, with 17 bases lying between them. The CDR3 is 16 amino acids. The V gene's germline CDR1 is MNHEY and CDR2 SVGAGI. The chain's CDR3 is CASSYSGGWLTDEQFF. The CDR3 region has the DNA TGTGCCAGCAGTTACTCCGGGGGATGGCTTACAGATGAGCAGTTCTTC.

The rearrangement joins TRBV4-3 to TRBJ1-4, with a weak D call TRBD1 (5 bases). There are 19 residues in the CDR3. The V gene lost 1 base and the J gene lost 6 bases, with 24 bases spanning the gap. The germline CDR1 and CDR2 sequences are LGHNA and YSLEER. The CDR3 DNA is TGCGCCAGCAGCCAAGTTGCCGGGAAGGATGGGACTAAGGATGAAAAACTGTTTTTT. Amino acids: CASSQVAGKDGTKDEKLFF.

A few counts support this clonotype. The chain has TRBV10-3 and TRBJ2-5; 8 positions agree with TRBD2. The V gene end was trimmed by 10 bases and the J gene end by 5 bases; junction bases not matched to a gene: 15. Looked up from germline, CDR1 is ENHRY and CDR2 is SYGVKD. The CDR3 has 15 residues. The CDR3 sequence is CATNGDSGDDETQYF. In DNA, the CDR3 is TGTGCCACCAATGGGGATAGCGGGGATGACGAGACCCAGTACTTC.

The V gene is TRBV15, the J gene TRBJ2-1; D uncertain. Germline CDR1 is LNHNV and CDR2 is YYDKDF (reference sequence). Trimming removed 6 bases from V and 4 bases from J, with 10 bases in between. The CDR3 has 13 amino acids. CDR3 sequence: CATRGDGYNEQFF. For the CDR3, the DNA is TGTGCCACCAGAGGAGACGGGTACAATGAGCAGTTCTTC.

The genes are TRBV5-1 and TRBJ1-1; D is perhaps TRBD1 (6 bases). V lost 1 base and J 4 bases, leaving 17 bases between the germline ends. This CDR3 has 16 amino acids. Germline values: CDR1 SGHRS, CDR2 YFSETQ. CDR3 protein: CASSLNGFTGATEAFF. As DNA, the CDR3 is TGCGCCAGCAGCTTGAACGGGTTTACGGGGGCCACTGAAGCTTTCTTT.

The rearrangement joins TRBV18 to TRBJ2-1, with a possible D match to TRBD2 (6 bases). CDR1 and CDR2 from the germline V gene are KGHSH and LQKENI. CDR3 length equals 15 residues. The V end was cut by 3 bases, the J end by 4 bases, with 13 bases between. In nucleotides, the CDR3 is TGTGCCAGCTCACCGGAGGGAGCCCGTTACAATGAGCAGTTCTTC. Amino acid sequence: CASSPEGARYNEQFF.

This clonotype was counted a few times. The gene calls are TRBV6-5 and TRBJ1-1; weak D call: TRBD1 (6 bases). Looked up from germline, CDR1 is MNHEY and CDR2 is SVGAGI. Deletions cut 5 bases from V and 2 bases from J, with 12 bases between. This CDR3 spans 14 amino acids. The CDR3 here is CASSTLQGNTEAFF. Written as DNA, the CDR3 is TGTGCCAGCAGTACACTACAGGGAAACACTGAAGCTTTCTTT.

This sequence joins TRBV7-9 and TRBJ1-4; TRBD1 agrees at 7 bases. The J segment lost 6 bases and the V segment lost 5 bases, leaving 12 bases of the junction unmatched. The CDR3 runs to 16 residues. Germline assignment: CDR1 SEHNR and CDR2 FQNEAQ (reference sequence). DNA of the CDR3: TGTGCCAGCAGCCCCGTCAGGGGGGCGTTCGATGAAAAACTGTTTTTT. The encoded protein is CASSPVRGAFDEKLFF.

This clonotype was counted only a few times. The chain couples TRBV27 to TRBJ2-1; 15 bases map to TRBD2. The germline CDR1 and CDR2 sequences are MNHEY and SMNVEV (reference sequence). Trimming took 8 bases from V and 5 from J; bases not matched to a gene: 7. There are 16 residues in the CDR3. The CDR3: CASGLAGGPGDNEQFF. CDR3 in DNA: TGTGCCAGCGGACTAGCGGGGGGGCCAGGCGACAATGAGCAGTTCTTC.

The genes are TRBV3-1 and TRBJ2-1; perhaps TRBD2 as D (5 bases). The CDR3 is 17 amino acids. Trimming took off 1 base at V and 3 bases at J, with 16 bases between the two ends. Germline CDR1 LGHDT, CDR2 YNNKEL (reference sequence). CDR3 region: CASSQGPASWGYNEQFF. CDR3 coding DNA: TGTGCCAGCAGCCAAGGGCCGGCTAGCTGGGGCTACAATGAGCAGTTCTTC.

This clonotype occurred a few times. The chain combines TRBV7-3 with TRBJ2-2; D remains unclear. The V end was cut by 2 bases, the J end by 4 bases, with 8 bases between. The CDR3 is made up of 14 amino acids. The germline V gene has CDR1 SGHTA and CDR2 FQGTGA. The CDR3 nucleotides read TGTGCCAGCAGCTTAGAGAGTTCCACCGGGGAGCTGTTTTTT. It encodes CASSLESSTGELFF.

This chain links TRBV6-1 with TRBJ2-7; D unclear. CDR3 length: 13 residues. The germline V gene has CDR1 MNHNS and CDR2 SASEGT. Trimming removed 4 bases at V and 2 bases at J, with 9 bases between. The CDR3 spells CASSVSDTYEQYF. The DNA for the CDR3 is TGTGCCAGCAGTGTCTCGGATACCTACGAGCAGTACTTC.

This clonotype has a handful of counts. The DNA for the CDR3 is TGCGCCAGCAGCCAGGCCGGGACAGGGACTGGAAACACCATATATTTT. It encodes CASSQAGTGTGNTIYF. The chain couples TRBV4-1 to TRBJ1-3; TRBD1 agrees at 9 bases. This CDR3 spans 16 amino acids. Germline lookup yields CDR1 MGHRA and CDR2 YSYEKL. Trimming removed 3 bases from V and 2 bases from J; junction bases left unmatched: 5.

This clonotype has ten or more counts. The V call is TRBV5-1, the J call TRBJ2-7; D gene unclear. There are 11 residues in the CDR3. Trimming stripped 3 bases from V and 3 bases from J, with 4 bases between. Germline loops: CDR1 SGHRS, CDR2 YFSETQ. For the CDR3, the DNA is TGCGCCAGCAGCTCGGGCTACGAGCAGTACGTC. Translation: CASSSGYEQYV.

This rearrangement joins TRBV6-5 to TRBJ1-1; 8 bases are shared with TRBD1. The CDR3 length is 14 residues. V gave up 7 bases and J gave up 4 bases; unmatched junction bases: 8. Germline lookup yields CDR1 MNHEY and CDR2 SVGAGI. The CDR3 sequence is CASKHRGAITEAFF. The CDR3 nucleotides read TGTGCCAGCAAGCACAGGGGGGCAATCACTGAAGCTTTCTTT.

This clonotype was recorded many times. The chain employs TRBV29-1 and TRBJ2-2; the D gene is possibly TRBD1 (6 bases). From germline, CDR1 is SQVTM and CDR2 ANQGSEA. The V end lost 5 bases, the J end lost 1 base, and 8 bases lay between the germline ends. The CDR3 is made up of 13 amino acids. The CDR3 DNA follows: TGCAGCGTTCGGGACATGAACACCGGGGAGCTGTTTTTT. Protein sequence: CSVRDMNTGELFF.

The chain has TRBV7-9 and TRBJ2-5; the match to TRBD2 covers 9 bases. This CDR3 has 15 residues. Germline V gene lookup returns CDR1 SEHNR and CDR2 FQNEAQ (reference sequence). Trimming removed 5 bases from V and 5 bases from J; junction bases left unmatched: 9. The CDR3 region is CASSGAGGPYETQYF. CDR3 nucleotide sequence: TGTGCCAGCAGCGGGGCGGGGGGGCCCTATGAGACCCAGTACTTC.

This clonotype has a handful of counts. The CDR3 DNA is TGCGCCAGCAGCCAAGATTTCCAGGGCACAGATACGCAGTATTTT. Encoded protein: CASSQDFQGTDTQYF. The rearrangement uses TRBV4-3 and TRBJ2-3; D unclear. The CDR3 totals 15 residues. V was pared by 0 bases and J by 1 base, with 8 bases between. The germline V gene encodes CDR1 LGHNA and CDR2 YSLEER.

The chain joins TRBV4-1 to TRBJ2-2; possibly TRBD2 for D (6 bases). V lost 0 bases, J lost 1 base, and 9 bases lay in between. Germline values: CDR1 MGHRA, CDR2 YSYEKL. The CDR3 runs 16 residues. CDR3 DNA: TGCGCCAGCAGCCAAGATCGGGGGATGAACACCGGGGAGCTGTTTTTT. It translates to CASSQDRGMNTGELFF.

The chain is built from TRBV27 and TRBJ2-5; D might be TRBD2 (6 bases). The CDR3 length is 15 residues. The ends were cut back, 5 bases at V and 10 bases at J, with 23 bases in the middle. Germline V CDR1 and CDR2: MNHEY, SMNVEV (reference sequence). The CDR3 reads CASSPGLRVLSFQYF. DNA of the CDR3: TGTGCCAGCAGTCCCGGACTAAGAGTCCTTAGTTTCCAGTACTTC.